The present T cell receptor (beta chain) was sequenced within a study of STAT5B mutations in CD4+ large granular lymphocyte leukemia. Study conclusions and caveats: No patients shared main leukemic clonotypes, though around 24% appeared at low frequency elsewhere. 8/27 top patient clones versus 2/35 control clones were TRBV06-family. Patient CD4-sorted repertoires looked more clonal than healthy CD4+ repertoires, even without putative leukemic clones.

In the case of this clone: Its antigen is unidentified.

The data were produced by immunoSEQ multiplex PCR, yet TCRdb's version contains in-frame clones alone and is incomplete. The table lists 40,000 to 45,000 clones, about 81% of them singletons, with 0.3% to 0.45% in the top ten. Germline CDR1 MNHNS, CDR2 SASEGT. The CDR3 runs to 14 residues. With V trimmed by 4 bases and J by 7 bases, 6 bases remained unmatched. The rearrangement links TRBV6-1 to TRBJ1-4, with TRBD1 matching 7 bases. The clonotype originates from a human donor in good health. The specimen sequenced was CD4+ T cells from blood buffy coats. The CDR3 loop is CASSGGGVVEKLFF. The CDR3 DNA reads TGTGCCAGCAGTGGAGGGGGCGTGGTTGAAAAACTGTTTTTT.